The 9 T cell receptor beta chains listed next were all sequenced from one sample in a study of technical replicates of blood from several donors. Clones were sequenced by immunoSEQ multiplex PCR, and TCRdb holds only the in-frame ones, with some missing. The sample holds about 80,000 clones, approximately 93% seen once. Material: T cells isolated from PBMCs. These receptor sequences come from a human donor in good health.

The V gene is TRBV28, the J gene TRBJ2-7, with 7 bases aligning to TRBD1. This CDR3 is 14 amino acids long. Trimming at V came to 2 bases and at J to 4 bases, leaving 5 bases not matched to a gene. CDR1 is MDHEN, CDR2 SYDVKM, per germline. CDR3 bases: TGTGCCAGCAGTTTAGGGACAGAGATTTACGAGCAGTACTTC. It codes for CASSLGTEIYEQYF. The whole variable domain, filled in from reference TRBV28 and TRBJ2-7, reads DVKVTQSSRYLVKRTGEKVFLECVQDMDHENMFWYRQDPGLGLRLIYFSYDVKMKEKGDIPEGYSVSREKKERFSLILESASTNQTSMYLCASSLGTEIYEQYFGPGTRLTVT.

The chain is built from TRBV5-6 and TRBJ2-5; TRBD2 agrees at 7 bases. The CDR3 contains 14 residues. Germline V gives CDR1 SGHDT, CDR2 YYEEEE. V trimming: 4 bases; J trimming: 1 base; junction bases outside the gene matches: 4. The CDR3 protein is CASSGGGPQETQYF. The CDR3 bases are TGTGCCAGCAGCGGGGGAGGGCCCCAAGAGACCCAGTACTTC.

The chain combines TRBV18 with TRBJ2-7; a weak D match, TRBD1 (5 bases). Looked up from germline, CDR1 is KGHSH and CDR2 is LQKENI. V lost 0 bases and J lost 7, with 10 bases in between. This CDR3 comprises 13 residues. The CDR3 DNA sequence: TGTGCCAGCTCACCACCGACAGTGGAAGAGCAGTACTTC. Its translation is CASSPPTVEEQYF.

CDR3 region: CASSSGLGDNQPQHF. CDR3 coding DNA: TGCGCCAGCAGCTCTGGGTTAGGAGACAATCAGCCCCAGCATTTT. The chain combines TRBV5-1 with TRBJ1-5; D remains unclear. This CDR3 region has 15 residues. CDR1 and CDR2 (germline): SGHRS, YFSETQ. Trimming removed 3 bases at V and 3 bases at J, with 13 bases between.

The chain carries TRBV5-1 and TRBJ2-7, with 11 bases fitting TRBD2. This CDR3 region has 18 residues. The V gene's germline CDR1 is SGHRS and CDR2 YFSETQ. J was trimmed by 4 bases and V by 4 bases; bases with no gene match: 16. The DNA of the CDR3 is TGCGCCAGCAGCGGGAACGGGCTAGCGGGAGGATCGGGGTACGAGCAGTACTTC. Translating it yields CASSGNGLAGGSGYEQYF.

The V and J genes are TRBV25-1 and TRBJ1-2; the D gene is possibly TRBD1 (5 bases). In germline, CDR1 is MGHDK, CDR2 SYGVNS. V gave up 10 bases and J gave up 5 bases, with 14 bases separating them. The CDR3 totals 12 residues. The CDR3 region is CATAGSTYGYTF. The CDR3 DNA is TGTGCCACTGCAGGGTCCACATATGGCTACACCTTC.

The gene calls are TRBV2 and TRBJ2-7; 7 bases match TRBD1. J lost 2 bases, V lost 5 bases, and 9 bases had no gene match. The CDR3 runs to 15 residues. Germline V gene lookup returns CDR1 SNHLY and CDR2 FYNNEI. The CDR3 bases are TGTGCCAGCAGTCTTTCGACAGGGAATGCCTACGAGCAGTACTTC. The encoded protein is CASSLSTGNAYEQYF.

The V call is TRBV5-6, the J call TRBJ1-2; perhaps TRBD1 as D (6 bases). V gave up 0 bases and J gave up 4 bases, with 16 bases separating them. The CDR3 runs 16 residues. Germline loops: CDR1 SGHDT, CDR2 YYEEEE. CDR3 sequence: CASSLGGTGRVYGYTF. In DNA form, the CDR3 reads TGTGCCAGCAGCTTGGGGGGCACAGGGAGGGTCTATGGCTACACCTTC.

The genes are TRBV5-1 and TRBJ2-1; 7 bases line up with TRBD1. The CDR3 is made up of 16 amino acids. V shed 1 base and J 7 bases; nucleotides not matched to a gene: 11. Germline V gives CDR1 SGHRS, CDR2 YFSETQ. The CDR3 here is CASSLQLTGSSNEQFF. The CDR3 DNA follows: TGCGCCAGCAGCTTGCAGTTGACAGGGAGTTCGAATGAGCAGTTCTTC.